One and the same sample provided the 29 T cell receptor beta chains below, sequenced in a study of somatic mutations in cytotoxic T cells in rheumatoid arthritis. Generated by immunoSEQ multiplex PCR, the TCRdb table keeps only in-frame clones and is missing some. Of just over 30,000 clones listed, about 81% are singletons. What was sequenced was CD8+ T cells sorted from blood. Every receptor here comes from an adult with rheumatoid arthritis.

The gene calls are TRBV15 and TRBJ1-1; possible D gene TRBD1, 6 bases. CDR3 size: 12 residues. Germline V gives CDR1 LNHNV, CDR2 YYDKDF (reference sequence). V was trimmed by 5 bases and J by 6 bases, leaving 10 bases between them. The CDR3 DNA reads TGTGCCACCAGCTTGGACAGCTCTGAAGCTTTCTTT. Its translation: CATSLDSSEAFF.

The chain recombines TRBV7-6 with TRBJ1-1; D gene unclear. The CDR3 sequence is 12 residues long. Germline assignment: CDR1 SGHVS and CDR2 FNYEAQ. Trimming pared 6 bases from V and 5 bases from J, leaving 10 bases between. This CDR3 reads CASSRGRTEAFF. CDR3 bases: TGTGCCAGCAGTCGTGGGCGGACTGAAGCTTTCTTT.

This chain links TRBV29-1 with TRBJ1-1, with 7 bases lining up with TRBD1. The J segment lost 2 bases and the V segment lost 7 bases, leaving 7 bases of the junction unmatched. Germline V gene sequence: CDR1 SQVTM, CDR2 ANQGSEA. The CDR3 loop spans 13 amino acids. The CDR3 here is CSGGHRGNTEAFF. CDR3 coding DNA: TGCAGCGGGGGTCACAGGGGCAACACTGAAGCTTTCTTT.

V gene TRBV7-6 combines with J gene TRBJ2-7, with D tentatively TRBD1 (5 bases). The CDR3 loop spans 17 amino acids. V lost 5 bases to trimming and J lost 3 bases, with 23 bases between them. Germline lookup yields CDR1 SGHVS and CDR2 FNYEAQ. This CDR3 is CASSLQVGGASLYEQYF. For the CDR3, the DNA is TGTGCCAGCAGCCTCCAGGTCGGTGGGGCTTCGCTCTACGAGCAGTACTTC.

The chain links TRBV4-1 to TRBJ2-7; D gene uncertain. Germline V lookup: CDR1 MGHRA, CDR2 YSYEKL. Trimming took off 6 bases at V and 7 bases at J, with 19 bases between the two ends. The CDR3 is 14 amino acids. The CDR3 reads CASSLGPPGSEQYF. DNA of the CDR3: TGCGCCAGCAGTCTCGGGCCCCCCGGTAGTGAGCAGTACTTC.

The V gene is TRBV5-1, the J gene TRBJ2-2, with TRBD2 matching over 13 bases. Germline CDR1 is SGHRS and CDR2 is YFSETQ. This CDR3 has 16 amino acids. J gave up 3 bases and V 6 bases, and 5 bases lay outside the gene matches. CDR3 sequence reads: CASTPGLAGDTGELFF. The CDR3 bases are TGCGCCAGCACCCCTGGACTAGCGGGAGACACCGGGGAGCTGTTTTTT.

The V gene is TRBV27, the J gene TRBJ2-1, with a tentative D call TRBD2 (6 bases). Trimming removed 6 bases at V and 0 bases at J, with 6 bases between. The CDR3 length is 13 residues. Germline V gene sequence: CDR1 MNHEY, CDR2 SMNVEV (reference sequence). The CDR3 DNA sequence: TGTGCCAGCAGGGGGGGCTCCTACAATGAGCAGTTCTTC. Its translation: CASRGGSYNEQFF.

The chain is built from TRBV29-1 and TRBJ2-7; D is perhaps TRBD2 (7 bases). Germline V gives CDR1 SQVTM, CDR2 ANQGSEA. V lost 5 bases and J lost 1, with 15 bases in between. The CDR3 loop spans 14 amino acids. The chain's CDR3 is CSVLQGGGSYEQYF. CDR3 nucleotide sequence: TGCAGCGTTTTACAGGGCGGGGGTTCCTACGAGCAGTACTTC.

The V and J genes are TRBV5-1 and TRBJ2-7; TRBD1 agrees at 9 bases. The length of the CDR3 is 15 residues. J gave up 3 bases and V 0 bases, and 4 bases lay outside the gene matches. Looked up from germline, CDR1 is SGHRS and CDR2 is YFSETQ. The CDR3: CASSLEGQGGYEQYF. As DNA, the CDR3 is TGCGCCAGCAGCTTGGAGGGACAGGGCGGCTACGAGCAGTACTTC.

The V call is TRBV27, the J call TRBJ2-3, with D perhaps being TRBD1 or TRBD2 (6 bases each). V lost 2 bases and J 3 bases, leaving 18 bases between the germline ends. Germline CDR1 reads MNHEY; CDR2 reads SMNVEV (reference sequence). The CDR3 extends over 17 amino acids. The CDR3 protein is CASSLAKGGRGTDTQYF. The CDR3 coding sequence is TGTGCCAGCAGTTTAGCCAAGGGGGGTCGGGGAACAGATACGCAGTATTTT.

The chain employs TRBV6-6 and TRBJ2-1; D call uncertain. Trimming removed 5 bases at V and 1 base at J, with 9 bases between. The CDR3 has 14 residues. Germline assignment: CDR1 MNHNY and CDR2 SVGAGI (reference sequence). The CDR3, as DNA: TGTGCCAGCAGTACCCGGACGTCCTACAATGAGCAGTTCTTC. It yields the protein CASSTRTSYNEQFF.

This rearrangement joins TRBV5-6 to TRBJ1-5; 7 bases match TRBD1. J gave up 5 bases and V 4 bases, and 6 bases lay outside the gene matches. This CDR3 region has 14 residues. Germline lookup yields CDR1 SGHDT and CDR2 YYEEEE. The CDR3 region has the DNA TGTGCCAGCAGCGCGGAAACAGGGGATCAGCCCCAGCATTTT. Its protein is CASSAETGDQPQHF.

This chain joins TRBV29-1 and TRBJ2-5, with TRBD1 matching 7 bases. TRBJ2-7 explains the end of the DNA better; the J call may be wrong. The CDR3 runs to 13 residues. The germline CDR1 and CDR2 sequences are SQVTM and ANQGSEA. The CDR3 nucleotides are TGCAGCGTCGCGACAGGGAGCTCCTACGAGCAGTACTTC. Protein: CSVATGSSYEQYF.

This chain joins TRBV27 and TRBJ2-2; D unresolved. Per germline, CDR1 MNHEY and CDR2 SMNVEV (reference sequence). Between the trimmed V and J ends, which lost 6 bases and 5 bases, there was a span of 7 bases. This CDR3 is 12 amino acids long. The CDR3 here is CASSLGTGELFF. The CDR3 DNA is TGTGCCAGCAGCTTAGGAACCGGGGAGCTGTTTTTT.

This clone appeared a few times. The CDR3 nucleotides are TGTGCCAGCAGCAAAGCTAGTTTCCCCTACGAGCAGTACTTC. This sequence encodes CASSKASFPYEQYF. V gene TRBV28 combines with J gene TRBJ2-7; no definite D call. V lost 6 bases and J lost 2, with 14 bases in between. Germline loops: CDR1 MDHEN, CDR2 SYDVKM. The CDR3 has 14 residues.

This chain links TRBV6-5 with TRBJ1-1, with 7 bases identical to TRBD1. This CDR3 is 13 amino acids long. The germline V gene has CDR1 MNHEY and CDR2 SVGAGI. The ends lost 6 bases at V and 3 bases at J; junction bases unmatched: 4. The CDR3 reads CASRPTGDTEAFF. The DNA of the CDR3 is TGTGCCAGCAGGCCCACAGGGGACACTGAAGCTTTCTTT.

The chain couples TRBV11-3 to TRBJ2-1; D may correspond to TRBD1 or TRBD2 (5 bases each). Germline V lookup: CDR1 SGHNT, CDR2 YENEEA. The CDR3 is made up of 14 amino acids. V dropped 4 bases and J dropped 10 bases, with 17 bases sitting between them. The CDR3 protein is CASSSRDGIEEQFF. DNA of the CDR3: TGTGCCAGCAGCTCCCGGGACGGCATAGAAGAGCAGTTCTTC.

The V and J genes are TRBV7-9 and TRBJ2-5; TRBD2 aligns across 15 bases. CDR3 length: 16 residues. Germline assignment: CDR1 SEHNR and CDR2 FQNEAQ (reference sequence). After removal of 8 bases from V and 4 bases from J, the junction contained 8 bases not matched to a gene. The CDR3 bases are TGTGCCAGCGCCGGACTAGCGGGGGGGCCTTCAGAGACCCAGTACTTC. This encodes CASAGLAGGPSETQYF. Based on the CDR3 plus reference TRBV7-9 and TRBJ2-5, the full variable domain is DTGVSQNPRHKITKRGQNVTFRCDPISEHNRLYWYRQTLGQGPEFLTYFQNEAQLEKSRLLSDRFSAERPKGSFSTLEIQRTEQGDSAMYLCASAGLAGGPSETQYFGPGTRLLVL.

The chain uses TRBV6-5 and TRBJ2-2; the D gene is possibly TRBD2 (6 bases). V lost 6 bases to trimming and J lost 4 bases, with 9 bases between them. Germline V gene lookup returns CDR1 MNHEY and CDR2 SVGAGI. This CDR3 is 13 amino acids long. CDR3 protein: CASSRRGTGELFF. DNA for the CDR3: TGTGCCAGCAGCCGGCGGGGCACCGGGGAGCTGTTTTTT.

The gene calls are TRBV7-9 and TRBJ1-1, with D perhaps matching TRBD1 (5 bases). The CDR3 is made up of 17 amino acids. Germline loops: CDR1 SEHNR, CDR2 FQNEAQ (reference sequence). V dropped 0 bases and J dropped 0 bases, with 14 bases sitting between them. The CDR3 region is CASSLAGEGSMNTEAFF. Written as DNA, the CDR3 is TGTGCCAGCAGCTTAGCGGGGGAGGGCTCGATGAACACTGAAGCTTTCTTT.

J is TRBJ1-1 and V is TRBV7-8; D might be TRBD1 (5 bases). Germline V lookup: CDR1 SGHVS, CDR2 FQNEAQ. Trimming stripped 8 bases from V and 6 bases from J, with 16 bases between. There are 13 residues in the CDR3. The CDR3 sequence: CASVGQGDPEAFF. CDR3 in DNA: TGTGCCAGCGTTGGCCAGGGTGATCCTGAAGCTTTCTTT.

The chain joins TRBV15 to TRBJ2-5; maybe TRBD2 (6 bases). Germline-derived CDR1 and CDR2 are LNHNV and YYDKDF (reference sequence). Trimming removed 6 bases from V and 6 bases from J, with 23 bases in between. This CDR3 has 16 amino acids. The CDR3 DNA reads as TGTGCCACCAGAGAGGTCTCGTCGGGGGTAACGAAGACCCAGTACTTC. Translated, it gives CATREVSSGVTKTQYF. The complete variable domain, with remaining parts taken from reference TRBV15 and TRBJ2-5, reads DAMVIQNPRYQVTQFGKPVTLSCSQTLNHNVMYWYQQKSSQAPKLLFHYYDKDFNNEADTPDNFQSRRPNTSFCFLDIRSPGLGDTAMYLCATREVSSGVTKTQYFGPGTRLLVL.

V and J are TRBV28 and TRBJ2-3, with 8 bases fitting TRBD2. Per germline, CDR1 MDHEN and CDR2 SYDVKM. This CDR3 spans 14 amino acids. The V and J ends lost 6 bases and 3 bases, in that order; junction bases with no gene match: 5. The DNA for the CDR3 is TGTGCCAGCAGAGCGGGGGCCAGTACAGATACGCAGTATTTT. Translated, it gives CASRAGASTDTQYF.

This chain connects TRBV9 to TRBJ2-1, with 8 bases aligning to TRBD2. Trimming took 4 bases from V and 4 from J; bases not matched to a gene: 7. CDR3 length equals 15 residues. Per germline, CDR1 SGDLS and CDR2 YYNGEE. The CDR3, as DNA: TGTGCCAGCAGCCCCCCGGGAGGGCCGTACAATGAGCAGTTCTTC. Its translation: CASSPPGGPYNEQFF.

This sequence joins TRBV14 and TRBJ2-3, with 10 bases identical to TRBD2. The CDR3 loop spans 19 amino acids. J was trimmed by 1 base and V by 3 bases; bases with no gene match: 13. Germline assignment: CDR1 SGHDN and CDR2 FVKESK. In DNA form, the CDR3 reads TGTGCCAGCAGCCAGAGGCGGGGAGCGGGGGGGCCCCGCACAGATACGCAGTATTTT. Translated: CASSQRRGAGGPRTDTQYF.

This chain links TRBV20-1 with TRBJ2-1, with no clear D. CDR1 and CDR2 from the germline V gene are DFQATT and SNEGSKA (reference sequence). V dropped 6 bases and J dropped 9 bases, with 12 bases sitting between them. The CDR3 is made up of 11 amino acids. The CDR3 sequence is CSASTLGEQFF. CDR3 nucleotides: TGCAGTGCGTCCACCCTAGGTGAGCAGTTCTTC.

This clone was counted only a few times. V and J are TRBV27 and TRBJ2-7; 7 bases are shared with TRBD1. Per the germline V gene, CDR1 is MNHEY and CDR2 is SMNVEV (reference sequence). V lost 4 bases and J lost 4; bases outside the gene matches: 7. The CDR3 length is 14 residues. CDR3 sequence (DNA): TGTGCCAGCAGTTCGCACAGGGGCAGGTACGAGCAGTACTTC. Protein product: CASSSHRGRYEQYF.

This chain joins TRBV29-1 and TRBJ2-7, with D uncertain. CDR3 length: 13 residues. Germline assignment: CDR1 SQVTM and CDR2 ANQGSEA. The ends were cut back, 2 bases at V and 1 base at J, with 9 bases in the middle. The CDR3 spells CSVELRSSYEQYF. CDR3 coding DNA: TGCAGCGTTGAACTAAGGTCGTCCTACGAGCAGTACTTC.

The V gene is TRBV19, the J gene TRBJ1-1; no clear D gene. V lost 9 bases to trimming and J lost 1 base, with 18 bases between them. The CDR3 consists of 15 residues. CDR1 is LNHDA, CDR2 SQIVND, per germline (reference sequence). CDR3: CASLNFGIRNTEAFF. DNA of the CDR3: TGTGCCAGCCTCAATTTTGGGATCCGGAACACTGAAGCTTTCTTT.